The 27 T cell receptor beta chains listed next were all sequenced from one sample in a study of blood T cell repertoires in COVID-19. Only in-frame clones appear in the TCRdb table, and some are missing; sequencing was by immunoSEQ multiplex PCR. The data show about 56,000 clones, about 88% seen once. Source material: peripheral blood. These receptors were collected from a woman in her fifties or sixties with COVID-19, enrolled during active disease.

The chain carries TRBV7-9 and TRBJ2-3; the match to TRBD2 covers 10 bases. The CDR3 covers 18 residues. CDR1 and CDR2 (germline): SEHNR, FQNEAQ (reference sequence). V gave up 6 bases and J gave up 7 bases; unmatched junction bases: 19. The chain's CDR3 is CASSLTSGTIFVRYTQYF. CDR3 bases: TGTGCCAGCAGTTTAACTAGCGGGACGATTTTTGTGAGGTATACGCAGTATTTT.

In its sample, this clone was seen once. V is TRBV28 and J is TRBJ2-5; 9 bases match TRBD2. V dropped 8 bases and J dropped 1; count of bases not matched to a gene: 5. The CDR3 runs 14 residues. Germline loops: CDR1 MDHEN, CDR2 SYDVKM. The CDR3: CASGPTSGQETQYF. The CDR3 region has the DNA TGTGCCAGCGGCCCGACTAGCGGCCAAGAGACCCAGTACTTC.

The J gene is TRBJ2-3, the V gene TRBV11-2; TRBD1 matches at 8 bases. J lost 0 bases, V lost 4 bases, and 3 bases had no gene match. CDR1 and CDR2 from the germline V gene are SGHAT and FQNNGV. The CDR3 consists of 15 residues. The chain's CDR3 is CASSYTGGSTDTQYF. Written as DNA, the CDR3 is TGTGCCAGCAGCTATACAGGGGGGAGCACAGATACGCAGTATTTT. Drawing the rest from reference TRBV11-2 and TRBJ2-3, the complete variable domain is EAGVAQSPRYKIIEKRQSVAFWCNPISGHATLYWYQQILGQGPKLLIQFQNNGVVDDSQLPKDRFSAERLKGVDSTLKIQPAKLEDSAVYLCASSYTGGSTDTQYFGPGTRLTVL.

This chain links TRBV4-1 with TRBJ1-2; 7 nucleotides agree with TRBD1. Losses at the gene ends were 6 bases for V and 7 bases for J; bases not matched to a gene: 14. There are 15 residues in the CDR3. CDR1 and CDR2 from the germline V gene are MGHRA and YSYEKL. In DNA, the CDR3 is TGCGCCAGCAGTCCGACAGGGACCCGTGGCGTTGGCTACACCTTC. Its protein product is CASSPTGTRGVGYTF.

This sequence joins TRBV28 and TRBJ2-7; D unclear. V gave up 5 bases and J gave up 0 bases, with 14 bases separating them. The germline V gene encodes CDR1 MDHEN and CDR2 SYDVKM. The CDR3 extends over 15 amino acids. The DNA for the CDR3 is TGTGCCAGCAGTGGTTCCGGGTTTGCCTCCTACGAGCAGTACTTC. Translating it yields CASSGSGFASYEQYF.

In nucleotides, the CDR3 is TGTGCCACCTCTCTCGGGAGCACAGATACGCAGTATTTT. It yields the protein CATSLGSTDTQYF. The gene calls are TRBV27 and TRBJ2-3; D is uncertain. This CDR3 comprises 13 residues. Trimming cost V 10 bases and J 0 bases, with 11 bases left between them. Per the germline V gene, CDR1 is MNHEY and CDR2 is SMNVEV (reference sequence).

The chain has TRBV28 and TRBJ1-1, with a possible D match to TRBD1 (5 bases). V dropped 0 bases and J dropped 0 bases, with 8 bases sitting between them. This CDR3 comprises 15 residues. Germline assignment: CDR1 MDHEN and CDR2 SYDVKM. In DNA form, the CDR3 reads TGTGCCAGCAGTTTATGGCAGGGATTGAACACTGAAGCTTTCTTT. This encodes CASSLWQGLNTEAFF.

The chain employs TRBV5-4 and TRBJ2-7; D is ambiguous. Deletions cut 0 bases from V and 3 bases from J, with 7 bases between. This CDR3 region has 13 residues. Looked up from germline, CDR1 is SGHNT and CDR2 is YYREEE (reference sequence). The CDR3 DNA reads TGTGCCAGCAGCTTGGATACAGTCTACGAGCAGTACTTC. It yields the protein CASSLDTVYEQYF.

CDR3 sequence reads: CASSPRLNEQFF. Written as DNA, the CDR3 is TGTGCCAGCAGTCCCAGGCTCAATGAGCAGTTCTTC. V and J are TRBV6-2 or TRBV6-3 and TRBJ2-1; D unclear. V was cut by 5 bases and J by 6 bases, with 8 bases left in between. This CDR3 region has 12 residues. CDR1 is MNHEY, CDR2 SVGEGT, per germline.

The gene calls are TRBV7-9 and TRBJ2-2; D not resolved. CDR3 length equals 10 residues. Germline CDR1 and CDR2: SEHNR and FQNEAQ (reference sequence). V was shortened by 5 bases and J by 10 bases, with 5 bases between the two germline ends. Here the CDR3 reads CASSPLELFF. Written as DNA, the CDR3 is TGTGCCAGCAGCCCACTGGAGCTGTTTTTT. Complete variable domain (other parts from reference TRBV7-9 and TRBJ2-2): DTGVSQNPRHKITKRGQNVTFRCDPISEHNRLYWYRQTLGQGPEFLTYFQNEAQLEKSRLLSDRFSAERPKGSFSTLEIQRTEQGDSAMYLCASSPLELFFGEGSRLTVL.

The chain has TRBV3-1 (or the pseudogene TRBV3-2) and TRBJ1-3; the D is unclear. The CDR3 sequence is 17 residues long. The V end was cut by 1 base, the J end by 3 bases, with 16 bases between. Germline CDR1 and CDR2: LGHDT and YNNKEL (reference sequence). The CDR3 here is CASSQGVDTSIGNTIYF. In DNA, the CDR3 is TGTGCCAGCAGCCAAGGGGTCGACACCTCGATTGGAAACACCATATATTTT.

The CDR3 nucleotides are TGTGCCAGCAGTTACTCGCGGAGACAAGAGACCCAGTACTTC. This encodes CASSYSRRQETQYF. The chain carries TRBV6-5 and TRBJ2-5; D remains ambiguous. The CDR3 is 14 residues long. V was clipped by 0 bases and J by 2 bases, with 7 bases between them. CDR1 MNHEY and CDR2 SVGAGI come from the germline V gene.

The rearrangement uses TRBV6-5 and TRBJ1-1, with 8 bases fitting TRBD1. Germline loops: CDR1 MNHEY, CDR2 SVGAGI. Unmatched junction bases numbered 5, after V lost 5 bases and J lost 0 bases. The CDR3 loop spans 15 amino acids. This chain's CDR3 is CASSPRGRVNTEAFF. CDR3 bases: TGTGCCAGCAGTCCCAGGGGGCGCGTGAACACTGAAGCTTTCTTT.

This chain's CDR3 is CASSFLEFLNSPLHF. CDR3 bases: TGTGCCAGCAGTTTTTTGGAGTTTTTGAATTCACCCCTCCACTTT. V and J are TRBV27 and TRBJ1-6; D gene uncertain. Looked up from germline, CDR1 is MNHEY and CDR2 is SMNVEV (reference sequence). V was shortened by 3 bases and J by 7 bases, with 13 bases between the two germline ends. This CDR3 spans 15 amino acids.

The chain combines TRBV6-1 with TRBJ2-5, with D unresolved. The V and J ends lost 3 bases and 13 bases respectively, with 12 bases between them. The CDR3 is made up of 11 amino acids. Per the germline V gene, CDR1 is MNHNS and CDR2 is SASEGT. The CDR3: CASSEGYSRYF. In DNA form, the CDR3 reads TGTGCCAGCAGTGAGGGTTACAGCCGGTACTTC.

The rearrangement uses TRBV19 and TRBJ1-3, with D unresolved. V was shortened by 11 bases and J by 0 bases, with 11 bases between the two germline ends. Looked up from germline, CDR1 is LNHDA and CDR2 is SQIVND (reference sequence). The length of the CDR3 is 13 residues. The CDR3 reads CAAGRYSGNTIYF. DNA of the CDR3: TGTGCCGCCGGTCGATACTCTGGAAACACCATATATTTT. The complete variable domain, with remaining parts taken from reference TRBV19 and TRBJ1-3, reads DGGITQSPKYLFRKEGQNVTLSCEQNLNHDAMYWYRQDPGQGLRLIYYSQIVNDFQKGDIAEGYSVSREKKESFPLTVTSAQKNPTAFYLCAAGRYSGNTIYFGEGSWLTVV.

The chain uses TRBV7-9 and TRBJ2-1; 8 bases fit TRBD1. This CDR3 is built from 13 residues. Germline V gene data show CDR1 as SEHNR and CDR2 as FQNEAQ (reference sequence). After removal of 5 bases from V and 10 bases from J, the junction contained 7 bases not matched to a gene. CDR3 sequence: CASSHPGGVEQFF. The CDR3 region has the DNA TGTGCCAGCAGCCACCCAGGGGGCGTAGAGCAGTTCTTC.

The rearrangement uses TRBV6-1 and TRBJ1-5; 8 bases align to TRBD1. Germline V lookup: CDR1 MNHNS, CDR2 SASEGT. This CDR3 comprises 15 residues. Trimming took 2 bases from V and 7 from J; bases not matched to a gene: 7. As DNA, the CDR3 is TGTGCCAGCAGTGAACGGCGCAGGACAGGGCAGCCCCAGCATTTT. It yields the protein CASSERRRTGQPQHF.

In its sample, this clone was seen once. The rearrangement joins TRBV7-8 to TRBJ2-7; a weak D match, TRBD2 (5 bases). The CDR3 is 14 residues long. V was shortened by 2 bases and J by 4 bases, with 12 bases between the two germline ends. CDR1 and CDR2 from the germline V gene are SGHVS and FQNEAQ. The CDR3 DNA sequence: TGTGCCAGCAGCTTAATATATCCGGGGTACGAGCAGTACTTC. As protein: CASSLIYPGYEQYF.

The J gene is TRBJ2-2, the V gene TRBV9, with 8 positions matching TRBD2. The CDR3 covers 16 residues. Germline lookup yields CDR1 SGDLS and CDR2 YYNGEE. V was pared by 3 bases and J by 0 bases, with 4 bases of the junction left unmatched. The DNA of the CDR3 is TGTGCCAGCAGCGGATTTAGCGGGACGAACACCGGGGAGCTGTTTTTT. Its protein is CASSGFSGTNTGELFF. Together with reference TRBV9 and TRBJ2-2, the CDR3 gives the full variable domain: DSGVTQTPKHLITATGQRVTLRCSPRSGDLSVYWYQQSLDQGLQFLIQYYNGEERAKGNILERFSAQQFPDLHSELNLSSLELGDSALYFCASSGFSGTNTGELFFGEGSRLTVL.

This clone was seen only once. The V gene is TRBV4-2, the J gene TRBJ1-5; D is unclear. CDR3 length: 17 amino acids. CDR1 is LGHNA, CDR2 YNFKEQ, per germline. V lost 1 base and J 0 bases, leaving 13 bases between the germline ends. CDR3 loop: CASSQVGGRHSNQPQHF. The CDR3 DNA follows: TGTGCCAGCAGCCAAGTGGGCGGGCGGCATAGCAATCAGCCCCAGCATTTT.

For the CDR3, the DNA is TGTGCCAGCGGTAGACAGGGCTCCTACGAGCAGTACTTC. This gives the protein CASGRQGSYEQYF. The chain is built from TRBV11-3 and TRBJ2-7; TRBD1 matches 7 bases. V dropped 8 bases and J dropped 0; count of bases not matched to a gene: 4. The CDR3 covers 13 residues. CDR1 and CDR2 from the germline V gene are SGHNT and YENEEA. The full variable domain, its missing parts supplied by reference TRBV11-3 and TRBJ2-7, is EAGVVQSPRYKIIEKKQPVAFWCNPISGHNTLYWYLQNLGQGPELLIRYENEEAVDDSQLPKDRFSAERLKGVDSTLKIQPAELGDSAVYLCASGRQGSYEQYFGPGTRLTVT.

CDR3 region: CSVVVSSGNTIYF. For the CDR3, the DNA is TGCAGCGTTGTGGTCAGCTCTGGAAACACCATATATTTT. The V call is TRBV29-1, the J call TRBJ1-3; D remains ambiguous. V was shortened by 4 bases and J by 0 bases, with 7 bases between the two germline ends. The CDR3 is made up of 13 amino acids. In germline, CDR1 is SQVTM, CDR2 ANQGSEA.

This clone came up once. The V call is TRBV18, the J call TRBJ1-4; D remains ambiguous. CDR3 size: 21 residues. The germline V gene encodes CDR1 KGHSH and CDR2 LQKENI. Trimming took 1 base from V and 0 from J, leaving 24 bases between them. For the CDR3, the DNA is TGTGCCAGCTCACCACGTCCCCCTCTCATGACCTTCGGGGCAACTAATGAAAAACTGTTTTTT. Translating gives CASSPRPPLMTFGATNEKLFF.

The CDR3 bases are TGTGCCAGCAGCTTTCCGTCCGGGGAGCTGTTTTTT. It is translated as CASSFPSGELFF. V and J are TRBV5-4 and TRBJ2-2; no reliable D call. V was trimmed by 2 bases and J by 6 bases, leaving 5 bases between them. The CDR3 runs to 12 residues. Germline CDR1 is SGHNT and CDR2 is YYREEE (reference sequence).

The chain has TRBV11-1 and TRBJ2-7; 8 nucleotides align to TRBD2. V dropped 0 bases and J dropped 3; count of bases not matched to a gene: 7. The CDR3 covers 16 residues. Germline CDR1 and CDR2: SGHAT and FQDESV (reference sequence). The CDR3 DNA follows: TGTGCCAGCAGCTTAGCGCGTGTAGCGGGGAGCTACGAGCAGTACTTC. Protein product: CASSLARVAGSYEQYF.

V is TRBV30 and J is TRBJ2-5; TRBD2 aligns across 8 bases. This CDR3 spans 14 amino acids. The trim removed 4 bases at V and 1 base at J, leaving 5 bases unmatched. Germline CDR1 is GTSNPN and CDR2 is SVGIG (reference sequence). DNA of the CDR3: TGTGCCTGGATCTCGGGAGGGATCCAAGAGACCCAGTACTTC. Amino acid sequence: CAWISGGIQETQYF. The entire variable domain, with the rest obtained from reference TRBV30 and TRBJ2-5, is as follows: SQTIHQWPATLVQPVGSPLSLECTVEGTSNPNLYWYRQAAGRGLQLLFYSVGIGQISSEVPQNLSASRPQDRQFILSSKKLLLSDSGFYLCAWISGGIQETQYFGPGTRLLVL.